This T cell receptor (beta chain) stems from a study of T cells in Graves' hyperthyroidism and ophthalmopathy. V lost 5 bases, J lost 3 bases, and 3 bases stayed unmatched. The CDR3 runs to 13 residues. CDR1 and CDR2 from the germline V gene are MNHNS and SASEGT. Amplified TCR beta CDR3 regions derived from RNA transcripts. In the first-round RT-PCR of the TCR CDR3, the HTBI primer set was used. One entry per CDR3 protein, called by TCRdb with MiXCR from the multiplex PCR reads. The sample includes about 530,000 distinct CDR3 sequences, roughly 17% of them seen just once. This clonotype was recorded a few times.

The material sequenced was blood. The J gene is TRBJ1-1, the V gene TRBV6-1, with 7 bases matching TRBD1. The source of this sequence is a young woman with Graves' ophthalmopathy. DNA of the CDR3: TGTGCCAGCAGTAAAGGGACAGACACTGAAGCTTTCTTT. This sequence encodes CASSKGTDTEAFF.